These 27 T cell receptor beta chains were all obtained from the same sample, sequenced in a study of beta chain features in type 1 diabetes. Expressed TCRB transcripts were sequenced because the isolated RNA had all been reverse transcribed beforehand. Profiled with immunoSEQ multiplex PCR; TCRdb holds only in-frame clones, not every one. Counted here are under 400,000 clones, 15% to 20% occurring once; the ten biggest clones make up around 0.04%. Sequencing input: naive CD4+ T cells from blood. The receptors shown here come from a woman younger than 30 in good health.

This clone occurred a few times. The chain has TRBV5-1 and TRBJ2-3; TRBD2 matches 7 bases. V was clipped by 0 bases and J by 6 bases; unmatched bases: 10. This CDR3 region has 16 residues. CDR1 is SGHRS, CDR2 YFSETQ, per germline. CDR3 in amino acids: CASSLAVLATRDTQYF. CDR3 sequence (DNA): TGCGCCAGCAGCTTGGCGGTACTAGCGACAAGGGATACGCAGTATTTT. Combining the CDR3 with reference TRBV5-1 and TRBJ2-3 gives the whole variable domain KAGVTQTPRYLIKTRGQQVTLSCSPISGHRSVSWYQQTPGQGLQFLFEYFSETQRNKGNFPGRFSGRQFSNSRSEMNVSTLELGDSALYLCASSLAVLATRDTQYFGPGTRLTVL.

This clone was seen more than once but under ten times. The chain has TRBV30 and TRBJ2-7, with D unclear. The germline V gene has CDR1 GTSNPN and CDR2 SVGIG (reference sequence). CDR3 length: 11 residues. Deletions cut 5 bases from V and 7 bases from J, with 12 bases between. DNA of the CDR3: TGTGCCTGGGGGCCCGCCAGGGAGCAGTACTTC. This gives the protein CAWGPAREQYF.

This clone showed up just a few times. The V and J genes are TRBV9 and TRBJ2-1; 7 nucleotides line up with TRBD1. CDR1 and CDR2 (germline): SGDLS, YYNGEE. This CDR3 has 13 residues. With V trimmed by 6 bases and J by 6 bases, 6 bases remained unmatched. This CDR3 is CASKGDSINEQFF. CDR3 in DNA: TGTGCCAGCAAAGGGGACAGTATCAATGAGCAGTTCTTC.

The chain recombines TRBV5-4 with TRBJ1-2; no clear D gene. The germline V and J ends were trimmed by 5 bases and 5 bases, with 16 bases remaining between them. The CDR3 is 14 residues long. Germline values: CDR1 SGHNT, CDR2 YYREEE (reference sequence). The CDR3 reads CASRLWRPEYGYTF. For the CDR3, the DNA is TGTGCCAGCAGATTATGGCGGCCGGAATATGGCTACACCTTC.

The chain joins TRBV9 to TRBJ2-3; perhaps TRBD2 as D (6 bases). The V end lost 7 bases, the J end lost 7 bases, and 13 bases lay between the germline ends. Germline CDR1 and CDR2: SGDLS and YYNGEE. CDR3 length equals 12 residues. The CDR3 DNA reads TGTGCCAGCTCTTCGGGAGAGTATACGCAGTATTTT. Its protein is CASSSGEYTQYF. The full variable domain, rest sourced from reference TRBV9 and TRBJ2-3, is DSGVTQTPKHLITATGQRVTLRCSPRSGDLSVYWYQQSLDQGLQFLIQYYNGEERAKGNILERFSAQQFPDLHSELNLSSLELGDSALYFCASSSGEYTQYFGPGTRLTVL.

V and J are TRBV5-7 and TRBJ1-2; D perhaps matches TRBD1 (6 bases). TRBV5-7 carries the ORF label, with uncertain function. V lost 4 bases, J lost 5 bases, and 21 bases lay in between. CDR3 length equals 16 residues. CDR3 sequence: CASSASTDRTRYGYTF. The CDR3 coding sequence is TGTGCCAGCAGCGCAAGCACAGACAGGACGAGATATGGCTACACCTTC.

The rearrangement joins TRBV9 to TRBJ2-1, with D perhaps matching TRBD2 (5 bases). V was shortened by 2 bases and J by 4 bases, with 13 bases between the two germline ends. The CDR3 consists of 15 residues. The germline V gene encodes CDR1 SGDLS and CDR2 YYNGEE. The CDR3 DNA sequence: TGTGCCAGCAGCGTTGATCGAGCGGTTTACAATGAGCAGTTCTTC. Its translation: CASSVDRAVYNEQFF.

V is TRBV2 and J is TRBJ2-7; the match to TRBD1 covers 12 bases. The CDR3 spans 15 residues. The germline gives CDR1 SNHLY, CDR2 FYNNEI. The V and J ends lost 6 bases and 3 bases, in that order; junction bases with no gene match: 6. The CDR3 nucleotides are TGTGCCAGCAGCCGGGACAGGGGGCGCGGCTACGAGCAGTACTTC. This gives the protein CASSRDRGRGYEQYF.

There are a few counts of this clone. The chain joins TRBV11-2 to TRBJ1-3; D unclear. The ends were cut back, 5 bases at V and 0 bases at J, with 8 bases in the middle. The CDR3 runs to 14 residues. CDR1 is SGHAT and CDR2 is FQNNGV in the germline V gene. The CDR3 region has the DNA TGTGCCAGCAGCCCCGACAACTCTGGAAACACCATATATTTT. It encodes CASSPDNSGNTIYF.

The gene calls are TRBV18 and TRBJ2-4; 7 positions match TRBD2. The trim removed 2 bases at V and 6 bases at J, leaving 7 bases unmatched. Germline V gives CDR1 KGHSH, CDR2 LQKENI. This CDR3 contains 15 residues. Written as DNA, the CDR3 is TGTGCCAGCTCACCATCGGGCGGGGGTGTAAACATTCAGTACTTC. Translation: CASSPSGGGVNIQYF.

This clone has just a few counts. The V and J genes are TRBV29-1 and TRBJ1-1; 7 bases line up with TRBD1. This CDR3 is built from 13 residues. J lost 2 bases, V lost 3 bases, and 3 bases had no gene match. The germline CDR1 and CDR2 sequences are SQVTM and ANQGSEA. As DNA, the CDR3 is TGCAGCGTTGATCCAGGGGGAAACACTGAAGCTTTCTTT. Amino acid sequence: CSVDPGGNTEAFF.

This clone was picked up a small number of times. This chain connects TRBV7-9 to TRBJ1-4, with 10 bases lining up with TRBD1. This CDR3 comprises 14 residues. Germline V lookup: CDR1 SEHNR, CDR2 FQNEAQ (reference sequence). The V segment lost 5 bases and the J segment 8 bases; nucleotides outside the gene matches: 5. CDR3 sequence reads: CASSRTGGEEKLFF. The CDR3 coding sequence is TGTGCCAGCAGCCGGACAGGGGGGGAAGAAAAACTGTTTTTT.

This clone has just a few counts. The chain uses TRBV6-4 and TRBJ2-1; the match to TRBD1 covers 9 bases. V lost 3 bases and J lost 6; bases outside the gene matches: 3. This CDR3 contains 14 residues. Germline loops: CDR1 MRHNA, CDR2 SNTAGT. This chain's CDR3 is CASSEQTGGNEQFF. In nucleotides, the CDR3 is TGTGCCAGCAGTGAACAGACAGGGGGCAATGAGCAGTTCTTC.

The chain employs TRBV2 and TRBJ2-2; perhaps TRBD2 as D (6 bases). This CDR3 is 13 amino acids long. Germline V lookup: CDR1 SNHLY, CDR2 FYNNEI. Between the trimmed V and J ends, which lost 8 bases and 0 bases, there was a span of 7 bases. The CDR3 spells CASLATNTGELFF. CDR3 in DNA: TGTGCCAGCCTAGCGACGAACACCGGGGAGCTGTTTTTT.

The V and J genes are TRBV30 and TRBJ2-7, with D perhaps TRBD2 (6 bases). Germline V gives CDR1 GTSNPN, CDR2 SVGIG (reference sequence). The CDR3 is made up of 12 amino acids. The V gene lost 8 bases and the J gene lost 7 bases, with 18 bases spanning the gap. The CDR3 nucleotides read TGTGCCGGAGGGGACTCGCGGCTGGAGCAGTACTTC. Translating it yields CAGGDSRLEQYF.

The V call is TRBV7-9, the J call TRBJ2-7; 7 bases map to TRBD2. The V gene end was trimmed by 1 base and the J gene end by 2 bases; junction bases not matched to a gene: 2. The CDR3 extends over 14 amino acids. Germline CDR1 SEHNR, CDR2 FQNEAQ (reference sequence). CDR3 coding DNA: TGTGCCAGCAGCTTAGTTGCGGGGGCCTACGAGCAGTACTTC. Amino acids: CASSLVAGAYEQYF.

This clone turned up a few times. The CDR3 sequence is CASSVTLNEQFF. The CDR3 DNA sequence: TGTGCCAGCAGCGTGACTCTCAATGAGCAGTTCTTC. The chain carries TRBV9 and TRBJ2-1; the D is unclear. Germline CDR1 reads SGDLS; CDR2 reads YYNGEE. Trimming took off 2 bases at V and 6 bases at J, with 6 bases between the two ends. The CDR3 is made up of 12 amino acids. The full variable domain, completed using reference TRBV9 and TRBJ2-1, is DSGVTQTPKHLITATGQRVTLRCSPRSGDLSVYWYQQSLDQGLQFLIQYYNGEERAKGNILERFSAQQFPDLHSELNLSSLELGDSALYFCASSVTLNEQFFGPGTRLTVL.

About this clone itself: The sample contains more than one DNA sequence encoding this CDR3. The CDR3 coding sequence is TGTGCCTGGAGCGGGGGGCCCTACGAGCAGTACTTC. Its protein product is CAWSGGPYEQYF. V usage is TRBV30 and J usage is TRBJ2-7; D is perhaps TRBD2 (7 bases). The germline V and J ends were trimmed by 3 bases and 2 bases, with 8 bases remaining between them. The germline V gene has CDR1 GTSNPN and CDR2 SVGIG (reference sequence). The CDR3 is made up of 12 amino acids.

This clone appeared a few times. The chain carries TRBV9 and TRBJ2-5, with 8 bases identical to TRBD2. This CDR3 spans 17 amino acids. J lost 1 base, V lost 0 bases, and 8 bases had no gene match. Germline CDR1 and CDR2: SGDLS and YYNGEE. CDR3 sequence reads: CASSVEGAGAPQETQYF. CDR3 coding DNA: TGTGCCAGCAGCGTAGAAGGAGCGGGAGCCCCCCAAGAGACCCAGTACTTC.

There are a few counts of this clone. V and J are TRBV19 and TRBJ1-2; TRBD1 aligns across 7 bases. The trim removed 9 bases at V and 6 bases at J, leaving 22 bases unmatched. The CDR3 consists of 17 residues. Germline values: CDR1 LNHDA, CDR2 SQIVND (reference sequence). The CDR3 sequence: CASTRSVTGTPQDGYTF. Written as DNA, the CDR3 is TGTGCCAGCACCCGTTCGGTGACAGGGACCCCTCAGGATGGCTACACCTTC.

The chain couples TRBV27 to TRBJ2-7; 9 nucleotides agree with TRBD2. Germline V gene data show CDR1 as MNHEY and CDR2 as SMNVEV (reference sequence). Trimming took 4 bases from V and 6 from J; bases not matched to a gene: 4. CDR3 length equals 13 residues. CDR3 amino acids: CASSSLAGLEQYF. CDR3 nucleotides: TGTGCCAGCAGTTCGCTAGCGGGACTCGAGCAGTACTTC.

This clone was seen a few times. V and J are TRBV7-2 and TRBJ2-5; TRBD2 matches 7 bases. V trimming: 3 bases; J trimming: 0 bases; junction bases outside the gene matches: 7. The CDR3 totals 16 residues. Germline assignment: CDR1 SGHTA and CDR2 FQGNSA. CDR3 loop: CASSFPTAGYQETQYF. The DNA for the CDR3 is TGTGCCAGCAGCTTCCCGACAGCGGGATACCAAGAGACCCAGTACTTC.

This clone was seen a few times. This chain uses TRBV6-5 with TRBJ2-2; a possible D gene is TRBD1 (6 bases). The germline V gene has CDR1 MNHEY and CDR2 SVGAGI. This CDR3 has 14 amino acids. Trimming took 5 bases from V and 1 from J, leaving 8 bases between them. CDR3 sequence: CASSETGNTGELFF. As DNA, the CDR3 is TGTGCCAGCAGTGAGACAGGGAACACCGGGGAGCTGTTTTTT.

This clone occurred a few times. The chain uses TRBV4-2 and TRBJ2-6; a weak D match, TRBD1 (6 bases). The V end lost 0 bases, the J end lost 0 bases, and 15 bases lay between the germline ends. The CDR3 consists of 19 residues. CDR1 is LGHNA, CDR2 YNFKEQ, per germline. The CDR3, as DNA: TGTGCCAGCAGCCAAGATCTCTACAGGGAGAGCTCTGGGGCCAACGTCCTGACTTTC. Protein product: CASSQDLYRESSGANVLTF.

This clone was observed a handful of times. This chain uses TRBV4-3 with TRBJ2-3; TRBD2 might be the D (6 bases). V shed 4 bases and J shed 1 base, with 15 bases lying between them. The CDR3 is 16 amino acids. Germline CDR1 LGHNA, CDR2 YSLEER. The CDR3 coding sequence is TGCGCCAGCAGCCCACCGGGACTCGGAGGCACAGATACGCAGTATTTT. Translating it yields CASSPPGLGGTDTQYF.

This clone was found a few times. The genes are TRBV2 and TRBJ2-7; the D gene is possibly TRBD2 (6 bases). The V and J ends lost 2 bases and 12 bases respectively, with 17 bases between them. Germline CDR1 reads SNHLY; CDR2 reads FYNNEI. The CDR3 loop spans 13 amino acids. The CDR3 reads CASSETAGFARYF. The CDR3 nucleotides are TGTGCCAGCAGTGAAACGGCGGGGTTTGCTCGGTACTTC.

This sequence joins TRBV6-5 and TRBJ1-5; possible D gene TRBD1, 5 bases. Looked up from germline, CDR1 is MNHEY and CDR2 is SVGAGI. The CDR3 spans 15 residues. V was clipped by 5 bases and J by 0 bases, with 11 bases between them. DNA for the CDR3: TGTGCCAGCAGTCCTGACAGTTATAGCAATCAGCCCCAGCATTTT. Encoded protein: CASSPDSYSNQPQHF.